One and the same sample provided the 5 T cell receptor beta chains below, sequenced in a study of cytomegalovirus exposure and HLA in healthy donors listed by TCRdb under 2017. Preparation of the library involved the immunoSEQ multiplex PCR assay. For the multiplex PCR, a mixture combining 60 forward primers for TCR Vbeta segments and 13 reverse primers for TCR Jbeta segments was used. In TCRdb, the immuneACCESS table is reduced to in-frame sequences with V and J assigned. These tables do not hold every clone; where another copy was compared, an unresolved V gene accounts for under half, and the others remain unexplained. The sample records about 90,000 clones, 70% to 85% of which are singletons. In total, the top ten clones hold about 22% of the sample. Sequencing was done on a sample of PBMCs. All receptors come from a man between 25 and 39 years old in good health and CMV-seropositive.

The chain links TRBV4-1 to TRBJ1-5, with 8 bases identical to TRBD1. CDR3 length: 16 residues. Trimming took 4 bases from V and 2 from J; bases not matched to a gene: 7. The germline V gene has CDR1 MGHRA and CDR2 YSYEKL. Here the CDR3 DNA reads TGCGCCAGCAGCCCCGGACAGGGAGGAGGCAATCAGCCCCAGCATTTT. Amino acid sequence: CASSPGQGGGNQPQHF.

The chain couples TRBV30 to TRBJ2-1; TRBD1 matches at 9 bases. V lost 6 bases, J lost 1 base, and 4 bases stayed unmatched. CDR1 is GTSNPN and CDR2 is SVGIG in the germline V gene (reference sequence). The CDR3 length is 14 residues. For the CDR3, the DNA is TGTGCCTGCGGACAGGGGCCGTCCTACAATGAGCAGTTCTTC. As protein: CACGQGPSYNEQFF.

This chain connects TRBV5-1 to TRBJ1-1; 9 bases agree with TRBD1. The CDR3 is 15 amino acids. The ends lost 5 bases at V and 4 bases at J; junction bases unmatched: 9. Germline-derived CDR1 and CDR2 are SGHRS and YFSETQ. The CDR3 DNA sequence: TGCGCCAGCAGAGAGGGGGACAGGGACCTCACTGAAGCTTTCTTT. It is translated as CASREGDRDLTEAFF.

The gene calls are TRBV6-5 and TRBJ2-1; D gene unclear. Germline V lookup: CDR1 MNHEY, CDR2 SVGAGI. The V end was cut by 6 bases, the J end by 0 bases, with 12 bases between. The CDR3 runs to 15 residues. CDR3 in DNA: TGTGCCAGCAGCCCCCCCATAGCCTCCTACAATGAGCAGTTCTTC. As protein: CASSPPIASYNEQFF.

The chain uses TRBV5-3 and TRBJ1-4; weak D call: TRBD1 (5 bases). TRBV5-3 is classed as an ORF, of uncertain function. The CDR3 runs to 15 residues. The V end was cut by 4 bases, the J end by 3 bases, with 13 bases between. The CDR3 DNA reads TGTGCCAGAAGCCTGGGCTGGGGGGCTAATGAAAAACTGTTTTTT. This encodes CARSLGWGANEKLFF.